This entry features one T cell receptor beta chain sequence. The antigen is not known. This record comes from a study of T-cell memory formation after mild COVID-19. The overall study: Across donors, TCR clusters were largely donor specific.

Trimming took off 0 bases at V and 2 bases at J, with 13 bases between the two ends. The germline V gene has CDR1 LGHNT and CDR2 FRNRAP. This CDR3 spans 16 amino acids. Whole-study findings and limits: Day 15 to 85 contractors were CD4/CD8 balanced; later expanders leaned CD4+. Proof of SARS-CoV-2 specificity was absent for the second-wave clones that crested on day 37.

TCRdb re-derived calls from the 5' RACE reads in MiXCR, one entry per CDR3 protein. The data show tens of thousands of distinct CDR3 sequences, roughly 12% seen once. The J gene is TRBJ1-2, the V gene TRBV12-5; D remains ambiguous. The source is a man between 18 and 35 years old who had mild COVID-19 (a few samples of this study predate the infection). Cell type and time point are not known. Sequencing used PBMCs or a T cell subset sorted from them (not recorded which). The CDR3 sequence: CASGLVRGSGNYGYTF. The CDR3 region has the DNA TGTGCTAGTGGTTTGGTACGGGGATCCGGGAACTATGGCTACACCTTC.